This T cell receptor beta chain was sequenced during a study of cytomegalovirus exposure and HLA in healthy donors (dated by TCRdb to about 2017). About the study as a whole: A later analysis indicated that the 100 to 150 validation repertoires were generated on the platform also employed for the roughly 720 repertoires of the first cohort. The study was designed to test whether signatures of past pathogen exposure could be identified by cataloging public T cell receptors. To predict cytomegalovirus infection status, the study brought together high-throughput TCR immunosequencing, statistical association of individual TCRs with disease status, and machine learning. Besides the first cohort of some 670 subjects, a separate validation cohort made up of roughly 120 different subjects was used.

A distance of 13 bases separates the germline ends of V and J, which lose 7 bases and 1 base respectively. CDR1 and CDR2 are read off the germline V gene as SNHLY and FYNNEI. From the cysteine up to the phenylalanine, the CDR3 has a length of 14 residues. Only CDR3 DNA remains: 42 bases, in frame from the first base. The research as a whole found: Subsequent analysis determined that TCRs grouped into clusters in the first cohort also showed a tendency toward co-occurrence across the approximately 120 validation repertoires, and 85% to 95% of cluster scores exceeded 0. A later analysis had no HLA typing for the validation cohort, so co-occurrence there was scored across all 130 or so repertoires. A few of the identified cytomegalovirus-associated TCR beta chains were confirmed in vitro to be specific for cytomegalovirus antigens. The study listed over 150 TCR beta chains as associated with cytomegalovirus. While some public TCRs were present in many individuals, most TCR sequences turned up only very rarely across donors. According to the authors, the approach could potentially be generalized to other disease states and immunological phenotypes. In both the original and validation cohorts, the classifier was reported to diagnose cytomegalovirus status with high specificity and sensitivity.

Points on this clone: Its target antigen remains unknown. No much larger clone exists at a distance of one base, and base qualities are not known.

Library method: the immunoSEQ multiplex PCR assay. For the original study's pipeline: A statistical classification framework was developed to diagnose cytomegalovirus status using the catalog of TCR beta chain sequences. This immuneACCESS table, as held by TCRdb, lists in-frame sequences with V and J called but not all clones. Of the missing ones, under half trace to an unresolved V gene in checked studies; the others have no known cause. The DNA gave D and trimming, while V, J and clone size come from that table. Present in this sample are some 73,000 clones, around nine tenths of which were seen just once. The ten largest clones capture 3% to 4% of the sample. Donors formed part of the validation cohort, which comprised over a hundred subjects and was distinct from the first cohort of 666 subjects.

This clonotype was obtained from a woman younger than 35 in good health and CMV-seropositive. The receptor chain draws on TRBV2 and TRBJ1-1; perhaps TRBD1 is the D gene, with 5 bases matching. The sample comprised PBMCs. For the CDR3, the sequence is CASTPGQRNTEAFF. At the DNA level, the sequence is TGTGCCAGCACCCCAGGGCAACGGAACACTGAAGCTTTCTTT.